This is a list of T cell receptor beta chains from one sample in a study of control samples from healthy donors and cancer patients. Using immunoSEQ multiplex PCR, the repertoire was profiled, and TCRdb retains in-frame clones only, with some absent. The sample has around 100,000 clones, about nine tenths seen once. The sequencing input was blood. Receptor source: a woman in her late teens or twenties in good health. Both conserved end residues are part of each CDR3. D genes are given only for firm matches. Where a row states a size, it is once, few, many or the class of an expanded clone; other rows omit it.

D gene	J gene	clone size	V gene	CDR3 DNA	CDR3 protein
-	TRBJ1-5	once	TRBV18	TGTGCCAGCTCACCACCCGACAGGCGGGCTGAGCAGCCCCAGCATTTT	CASSPPDRRAEQPQHF
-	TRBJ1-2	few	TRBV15	TGTGCCACCAGCAGAGGGGAGGGCTATGGCTACACCTTC	CATSRGEGYGYTF
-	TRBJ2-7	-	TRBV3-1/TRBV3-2	TGTGCCAGCAGCCAAGGGCCGGGCCCCTACGAGCAGTACTTC	CASSQGPGPYEQYF
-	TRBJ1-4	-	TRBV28	TGTGCCAGCAGTCCCGACCCTGCAACTAATGAAAAACTGTTTTTT	CASSPDPATNEKLFF
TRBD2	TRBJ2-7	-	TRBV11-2	TGTGCCAGCAGCCCTCTAGCGGGGGGACCCTACGAGCAGTACTTC	CASSPLAGGPYEQYF
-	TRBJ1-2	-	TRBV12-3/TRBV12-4	TGTGCCAGCAGTTTGAATAACAGGAATGGCTACACCTTC	CASSLNNRNGYTF
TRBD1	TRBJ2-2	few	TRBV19	TGTGCCAGTAGTATGGGACAGAAGACCGGGGAGCTGTTTTTT	CASSMGQKTGELFF
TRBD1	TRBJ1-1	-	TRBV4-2	TGTGCCAGCAGCCAAAGTGGGATACAGGGGACTCCATCTGAAGCTTTCTTT	CASSQSGIQGTPSEAFF
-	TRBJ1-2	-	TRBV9	TGTGCCAGCAGCGTAGAGAGCGCCGGGGTAGGCTACACCTTC	CASSVESAGVGYTF
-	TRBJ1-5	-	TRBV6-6	TGTGCCAGCACCCAACCCCCCGGGGCCGTTCAGCCCCAGCATTTT	CASTQPPGAVQPQHF
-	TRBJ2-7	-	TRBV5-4	TGTGCCAGCAGTCGCCCTATTAGTGATGAGCAGTACTTC	CASSRPISDEQYF
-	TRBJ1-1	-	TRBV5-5	TGTGCCAGCAGCTTTTCGGGAAGCTTGACTGAAGCTTTCTTT	CASSFSGSLTEAFF
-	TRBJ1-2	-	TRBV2	TGTGCCGGCGGGGTGGGGGAGGACTATGGCTACACCTTC	CAGGVGEDYGYTF
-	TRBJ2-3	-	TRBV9	TGTGCCAGCAGCGTACGGGACACGGCAAGAAGGGATACGCAGTATTTT	CASSVRDTARRDTQYF
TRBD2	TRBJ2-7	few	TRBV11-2	TGTGCCAGCAGCTTAGGTCGTGGCGGGGGGATCTACGACGAGCAGTACTTC	CASSLGRGGGIYDEQYF
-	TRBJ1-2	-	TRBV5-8	TGTGCCAGCAGCTTCCGGGACTCGGGGGGCTACACCTTC	CASSFRDSGGYTF
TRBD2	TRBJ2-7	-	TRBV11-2	TGTGCCAGCAGCTTAGGAGCGGGGGGAGGTTTGGAGCAGTACTTC	CASSLGAGGGLEQYF
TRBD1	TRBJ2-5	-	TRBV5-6	TGTGCCAGCAGCTTGGGGGGACAGGGGGCGCATGTGACCCAGTACTTC	CASSLGGQGAHVTQYF
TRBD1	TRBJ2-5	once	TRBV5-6	TGTGCCAGCAGCTCGACAGGGCCAGAGACCCAGTACTTC	CASSSTGPETQYF
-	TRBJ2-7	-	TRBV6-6	TGTGCCAGCAGTTCCCTCGAATCCGTAGAGCAGTACTTC	CASSSLESVEQYF
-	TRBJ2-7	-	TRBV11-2	TGTGCCAGCAGCCGAGGAAGAGGGGCGACCTACGAGCAGTACTTC	CASSRGRGATYEQYF
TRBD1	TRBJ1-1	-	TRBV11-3	TGTGCCAGCAGCTTAGGACAGGGGAACACTGAAGCTTTCTTT	CASSLGQGNTEAFF
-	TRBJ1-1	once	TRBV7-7	TGTGCCAGCAGCGTGGACACTGACACTGAAGCTTTCTTT	CASSVDTDTEAFF
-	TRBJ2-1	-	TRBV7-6	TGTGCCAGCAGCCCTAAGTCATTAGCTACACCCAATGAGCAGTTCTTC	CASSPKSLATPNEQFF
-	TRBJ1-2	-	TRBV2	TGTGCCAGCAGTGATATACTGCCCTGCACCTTC	CASSDILPCTF
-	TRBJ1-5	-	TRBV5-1	TGCGCCAGCAGCTTGGGGGGTGGCAATCAGCCCCAGCATTTT	CASSLGGGNQPQHF
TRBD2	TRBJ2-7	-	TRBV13	TGTGCCAGCAGCCCACGGACTAGCGGGGTCTACGAGCAGTACTTC	CASSPRTSGVYEQYF
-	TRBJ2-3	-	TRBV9	TGTGCCAGCAGCCCGCTCCGGGACTTTTCAGATACGCAGTATTTT	CASSPLRDFSDTQYF
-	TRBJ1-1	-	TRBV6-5	TGTGCCAGCAGTTCCTTCCGTCCCCCGGAGGCTTTCTTT	CASSSFRPPEAFF
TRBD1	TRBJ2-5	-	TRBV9	TGTGCCAGCAGCGCCGCCGGGACAGGTTTCCAAGAGACCCAGTACTTC	CASSAAGTGFQETQYF
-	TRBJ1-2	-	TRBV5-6	TGTGCCAGCAGCCAAATTGTACCAGACGACTATGGCTACACCTTC	CASSQIVPDDYGYTF
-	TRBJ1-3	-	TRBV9	TGTGCCAGCAGCCTCTCCGGGACACTCTCTGGAAACACCATATATTTT	CASSLSGTLSGNTIYF
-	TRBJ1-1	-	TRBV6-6	TGTGCCAGCAGTTTGGCAGGCCACACTGAAGCTTTCTTT	CASSLAGHTEAFF
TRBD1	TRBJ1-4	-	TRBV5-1	TGCGCCAGAAAGACAGGGAAGGGTGAAAAACTGTTTTTT	CARKTGKGEKLFF
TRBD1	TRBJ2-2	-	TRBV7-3	TGTGCCAGCAGCTCAGGACAGGGTCCCGGGGAGCTGTTTTTT	CASSSGQGPGELFF
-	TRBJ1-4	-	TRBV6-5	TGTGCCAGCAGCGGCTGGGCAACTAATGAAAAACTGTTTTTT	CASSGWATNEKLFF
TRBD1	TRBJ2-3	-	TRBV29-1	TGCAGCGTCCGGGACAGGGGGGGGGACACAGATACGCAGTATTTT	CSVRDRGGDTDTQYF
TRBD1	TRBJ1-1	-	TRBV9	TGTGCCAGCAGCACAGGACAGGGGACTAACACTGAAGCTTTCTTT	CASSTGQGTNTEAFF
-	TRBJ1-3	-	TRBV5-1	TGCGCCAGCAGCGGGGGCTCTGGAAACACCATATATTTT	CASSGGSGNTIYF
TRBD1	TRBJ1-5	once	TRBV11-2	TGTGCCAGCAGCCGAACAGGGGTTGGTCAGCCCCAGCATTTT	CASSRTGVGQPQHF